Following are 9 T cell receptor beta chains from one sample sequenced in a study of T-cell memory formation after mild COVID-19. TCRdb fed the 5' RACE reads into MiXCR, producing one record per CDR3 protein. The sample yields under 300,000 distinct CDR3 sequences, under 8.5% seen once. Sequenced material: PBMCs or a T cell subset sorted from them (not recorded which). Every receptor here comes from a young man who had mild COVID-19 (a few samples of this study predate the infection). Cell type and time point are not known.

In its sample, this clonotype was seen many times. The V call is TRBV27, the J call TRBJ2-1; 10 bases are shared with TRBD2. Losses at the gene ends were 5 bases for V and 6 bases for J; bases not matched to a gene: 10. This CDR3 has 16 residues. Germline CDR1 and CDR2: MNHEY and SMNVEV (reference sequence). The CDR3 coding sequence is TGTGCCAGCAGTCCCTACGCTAGCGGGGGCCGCAATGAGCAGTTCTTC. Protein product: CASSPYASGGRNEQFF.

The rearrangement links TRBV6-2 or TRBV6-3 to TRBJ2-7; D gene ambiguous. The CDR3 totals 14 residues. Germline loops: CDR1 MNHEY, CDR2 SVGEGT. The germline V and J ends were trimmed by 3 bases and 6 bases, with 15 bases remaining between them. CDR3 sequence reads: CASSYSQSLSEQYV. The CDR3 DNA follows: TGTGCCAGCAGTTATAGCCAGTCTTTAAGCGAGCAGTACGTC.

Many counts were recorded for this clonotype. This sequence joins TRBV24-1 and TRBJ2-3, with TRBD2 as a possible D gene (5 bases). Trimming removed 3 bases at V and 1 base at J, with 13 bases between. This CDR3 is 16 amino acids long. CDR1 and CDR2 (germline): KGHDR, SFDVKD. CDR3 sequence reads: CATSDNPGMGTDTQYF. CDR3 nucleotide sequence: TGTGCCACCAGTGATAATCCGGGGATGGGCACAGATACGCAGTATTTT.

This rearrangement joins TRBV18 to TRBJ1-1; unclear D gene. The CDR3 runs to 14 residues. In germline, CDR1 is KGHSH, CDR2 LQKENI. Trimming removed 7 bases at V and 5 bases at J, with 17 bases between. The CDR3 loop reads CASFPLGMGTEAFF. CDR3 nucleotide sequence: TGTGCCAGCTTCCCCCTCGGGATGGGGACTGAAGCTTTCTTT.

This clonotype was recorded a few times. The chain has TRBV15 and TRBJ1-3, with D possibly TRBD1 on 5 matching bases. The CDR3 has 15 residues. Germline loops: CDR1 LNHNV, CDR2 YYDKDF (reference sequence). V lost 0 bases to trimming and J lost 4 bases, with 10 bases between them. The CDR3 sequence is CATSRDRDRGNTIYF. The CDR3, as DNA: TGTGCCACCAGCAGAGATCGGGACCGGGGAAACACCATATATTTT. The full variable domain, its missing parts supplied by reference TRBV15 and TRBJ1-3, is DAMVIQNPRYQVTQFGKPVTLSCSQTLNHNVMYWYQQKSSQAPKLLFHYYDKDFNNEADTPDNFQSRRPNTSFCFLDIRSPGLGDTAMYLCATSRDRDRGNTIYFGEGSWLTVV.

The chain has TRBV7-9 and TRBJ2-2; possible D gene TRBD1, 6 bases. Trimming left V 5 bases short and J 3 bases short, with 16 bases between. CDR3 length: 16 residues. Germline lookup yields CDR1 SEHNR and CDR2 FQNEAQ (reference sequence). The CDR3: CASSLQGGIDTGELFF. The CDR3 bases are TGTGCCAGCAGCCTACAGGGTGGTATTGACACCGGGGAGCTGTTTTTT.

The rearrangement joins TRBV4-1 to TRBJ1-1; D gene ambiguous. Trimming removed 1 base at V and 0 bases at J, with 9 bases between. Germline V gives CDR1 MGHRA, CDR2 YSYEKL. This CDR3 comprises 15 residues. CDR3 amino acids: CASSQVVSMNTEAFF. The CDR3 coding sequence is TGCGCCAGCAGCCAAGTCGTCAGCATGAACACTGAAGCTTTCTTT.

This clonotype was found many times. The chain is built from TRBV9 and TRBJ2-2, with 8 bases matching TRBD1. V gave up 2 bases and J gave up 4 bases; unmatched junction bases: 7. Germline V lookup: CDR1 SGDLS, CDR2 YYNGEE. This CDR3 spans 16 amino acids. This CDR3 reads CASSVGQGQSTGELFF. DNA for the CDR3: TGTGCCAGCAGCGTCGGACAGGGCCAGAGCACCGGGGAGCTGTTTTTT.

Many counts were recorded for this clonotype. The CDR3, as DNA: TGTGCCAGCAGCTCAAGCTCGGGGACCCCCTACGAGCAGTACTTC. Protein product: CASSSSSGTPYEQYF. V is TRBV7-2 and J is TRBJ2-7, with D perhaps matching TRBD1 or TRBD2 (5 bases each). CDR3 length equals 15 residues. Germline V gives CDR1 SGHTA, CDR2 FQGNSA. Trimming took 4 bases from V and 2 from J, leaving 15 bases between them. Supplemented by reference TRBV7-2 and TRBJ2-7, the full variable domain reads GAGVSQSPSNKVTEKGKDVELRCDPISGHTALYWYRQSLGQGLEFLIYFQGNSAPDKSGLPSDRFSAERTGGSVSTLTIQRTQQEDSAVYLCASSSSSGTPYEQYFGPGTRLTVT.